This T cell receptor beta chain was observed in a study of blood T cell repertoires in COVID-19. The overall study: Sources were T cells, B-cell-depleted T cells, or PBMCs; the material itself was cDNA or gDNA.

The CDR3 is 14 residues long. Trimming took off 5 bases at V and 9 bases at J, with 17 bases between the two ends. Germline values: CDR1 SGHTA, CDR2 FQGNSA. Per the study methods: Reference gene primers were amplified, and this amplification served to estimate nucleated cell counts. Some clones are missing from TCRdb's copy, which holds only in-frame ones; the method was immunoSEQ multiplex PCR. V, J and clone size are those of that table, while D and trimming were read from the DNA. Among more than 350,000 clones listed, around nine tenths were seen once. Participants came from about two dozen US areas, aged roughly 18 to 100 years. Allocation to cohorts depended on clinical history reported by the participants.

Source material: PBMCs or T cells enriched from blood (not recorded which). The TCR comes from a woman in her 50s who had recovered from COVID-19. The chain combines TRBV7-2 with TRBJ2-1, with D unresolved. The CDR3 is CASSPELLRSEQFF. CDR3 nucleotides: TGTGCCAGCAGCCCAGAACTACTACGATCTGAGCAGTTCTTC.